This T cell receptor (beta chain) was observed in a study of sequential checkpoint blockade in melanoma. Study overall: Randomization was 1:1 between first-line nivolumab→ipilimumab and ipilimumab→nivolumab.

Treatment in this sample: randomized to nivolumab then ipilimumab (arm A) or the reverse (arm B). Some clones are missing from TCRdb's copy, which holds only in-frame ones; the method was immunoSEQ multiplex PCR. The sample records some 10,000 clones, about 21% being singletons. Trimming took 6 bases from V and 2 from J; bases not matched to a gene: 3. This CDR3 has 13 residues. The sample was tumor tissue (inferred from file names), taken from a patient given nivolumab and ipilimumab in sequence. This chain links TRBV23-1 with TRBJ1-2; TRBD1 matches at 7 bases. TRBV23-1 is an ORF, and what it does is uncertain. The source is a human donor with melanoma. CDR3: CASSRDRNYGYTF. CDR3 DNA: TGCGCCAGCAGCCGGGACAGAAACTATGGCTACACCTTC.